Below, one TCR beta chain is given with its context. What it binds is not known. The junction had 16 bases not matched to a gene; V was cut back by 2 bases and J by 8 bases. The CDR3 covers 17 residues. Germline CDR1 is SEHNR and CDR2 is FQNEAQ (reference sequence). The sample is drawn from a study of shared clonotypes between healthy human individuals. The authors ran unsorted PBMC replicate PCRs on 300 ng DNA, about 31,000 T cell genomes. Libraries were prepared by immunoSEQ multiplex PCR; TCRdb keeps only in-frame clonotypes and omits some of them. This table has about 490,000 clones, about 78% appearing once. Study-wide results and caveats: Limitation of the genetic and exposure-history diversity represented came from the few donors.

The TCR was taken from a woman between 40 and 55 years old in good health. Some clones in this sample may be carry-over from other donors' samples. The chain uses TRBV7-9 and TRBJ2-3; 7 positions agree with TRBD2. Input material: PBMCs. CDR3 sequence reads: CASSLSRVTKRDFTQYF. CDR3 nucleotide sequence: TGTGCCAGCAGCTTAAGTCGTGTTACTAAGCGGGATTTTACGCAGTATTTT.